This T cell receptor (beta chain) was identified in a study of cytomegalovirus exposure and HLA in healthy donors. Both 60 Vbeta primers and 13 Jbeta primers went into the PCR. Method: immunoSEQ multiplex PCR; TCRdb's copy keeps in-frame clones and lacks some. The data show about 100,000 clones, around four fifths seen once. Healthy bone marrow donors made up the donor group. Per germline, CDR1 DFQATT and CDR2 SNEGSKA (reference sequence). The V and J ends lost 6 bases and 5 bases respectively, with 9 bases between them. The CDR3 has 11 residues. J is TRBJ2-3 and V is TRBV20-1, with D maybe TRBD1 (6 bases). This clonotype originated in a man aged 35 to 55 in good health and CMV-seronegative. The sequencing input was PBMCs. The CDR3 DNA sequence: TGCAGTGCCGAAGGGGGAGATACGCAGTATTTT. This sequence encodes CSAEGGDTQYF.